These 18 T cell receptor beta chains originate from one sample sequenced in a study of cytomegalovirus exposure and HLA in healthy donors. The assay was immunoSEQ multiplex PCR, and TCRdb's table has in-frame clones only and misses some. This table has hundreds of thousands of clones, approximately 88% appearing once. The sequenced sample was PBMCs. The receptors shown here come from a woman in her 30s in good health and CMV-seropositive.

The chain couples TRBV10-3 to TRBJ2-7; TRBD2 matches at 9 bases. With 6 bases clipped from V and 6 bases from J, the junction kept 9 bases outside the gene matches. This CDR3 spans 14 amino acids. Germline V gene data show CDR1 as ENHRY and CDR2 as SYGVKD. CDR3 DNA: TGTGCCATCAGCACCGCTAGCGGGACCTTCGAGCAGTACTTC. Protein product: CAISTASGTFEQYF.

The CDR3 coding sequence is TGTGCCACCTCTAGCGGGAGGGCCTACGAGCAGTACTTC. Translated, it gives CATSSGRAYEQYF. The V and J genes are TRBV15 and TRBJ2-7, with TRBD2 matching over 12 bases. Germline CDR1 LNHNV, CDR2 YYDKDF (reference sequence). J lost 2 bases, V lost 8 bases, and 1 base had no gene match. The CDR3 length is 13 residues.

This clone showed up just once. The chain links TRBV6-1 to TRBJ1-5, with unresolved D. CDR1 MNHNS and CDR2 SASEGT come from the germline V gene. V was pared by 2 bases and J by 1 base, with 9 bases between. There are 15 residues in the CDR3. In DNA form, the CDR3 reads TGTGCCAGCAGTGAATACGACCCCAGCAATCAGCCCCAGCATTTT. As protein: CASSEYDPSNQPQHF.

CDR3: CASSPSTGLNTEAFF. The CDR3 nucleotides are TGCGCCAGCAGCCCGTCGACAGGGCTGAACACTGAAGCTTTCTTT. The chain is built from TRBV5-1 and TRBJ1-1; 7 nucleotides line up with TRBD1. The CDR3 consists of 15 residues. The J segment lost 0 bases and the V segment lost 4 bases, leaving 6 bases of the junction unmatched. Germline V gene lookup returns CDR1 SGHRS and CDR2 YFSETQ.

The V gene is TRBV6-1, the J gene TRBJ2-7; 12 bases fit TRBD1. The V gene's germline CDR1 is MNHNS and CDR2 SASEGT. CDR3 length: 16 amino acids. The V gene end was trimmed by 2 bases and the J gene end by 4 bases; junction bases not matched to a gene: 6. CDR3 residues: CASSESLGQGAYEQYF. The CDR3 region has the DNA TGTGCCAGCAGTGAATCTCTGGGACAGGGGGCATACGAGCAGTACTTC.

The gene calls are TRBV7-9 and TRBJ2-2, with 10 positions matching TRBD2. Per the germline V gene, CDR1 is SEHNR and CDR2 is FQNEAQ (reference sequence). V lost 9 bases, J lost 4 bases, and 14 bases stayed unmatched. The CDR3 is 17 residues long. CDR3 DNA sequence: TGTGCCAGTACCGAAATCGGACTAGCGGAGGGCACCGGGGAGCTGTTTTTT. It encodes CASTEIGLAEGTGELFF.

The chain employs TRBV29-1 and TRBJ1-1, with TRBD1 matching over 8 bases. Germline assignment: CDR1 SQVTM and CDR2 ANQGSEA. V lost 5 bases, J lost 2 bases, and 13 bases stayed unmatched. The CDR3 covers 16 residues. The CDR3 loop is CSVIGRGQGRNTEAFF. CDR3 nucleotide sequence: TGCAGCGTTATAGGGCGAGGACAGGGCCGAAACACTGAAGCTTTCTTT.

The rearrangement links TRBV15 to TRBJ2-1, with D perhaps assigned TRBD1 or TRBD2 (5 bases each). The length of the CDR3 is 14 residues. Trimming cost V 4 bases and J 6 bases, with 13 bases left between them. Germline V CDR1 and CDR2: LNHNV, YYDKDF (reference sequence). The CDR3 DNA follows: TGTGCCACCAGCACCGCCACGGGGCTCAATGAGCAGTTCTTC. Protein product: CATSTATGLNEQFF.

The rearrangement uses TRBV6-1 and TRBJ1-1, with D maybe TRBD1 (6 bases). This CDR3 has 14 amino acids. Between the trimmed V and J ends, which lost 5 bases and 5 bases, there was a span of 15 bases. Germline loops: CDR1 MNHNS, CDR2 SASEGT. CDR3 in DNA: TGTGCCAGCAGTCTACGAACAGGGTTGACTGAAGCTTTCTTT. Amino acids: CASSLRTGLTEAFF.

This chain joins TRBV5-1 and TRBJ2-1, with 7 positions matching TRBD2. The junction had 13 bases not matched to a gene; V was cut back by 9 bases and J by 7 bases. The germline gives CDR1 SGHRS, CDR2 YFSETQ. This CDR3 is built from 14 residues. CDR3: CATGTGGFPNEQFF. CDR3 in DNA: TGCGCCACGGGTACGGGAGGATTTCCGAATGAGCAGTTCTTC.

This clone is a singleton in its sample. V gene TRBV9 combines with J gene TRBJ2-7; TRBD2 matches 7 bases. Per the germline V gene, CDR1 is SGDLS and CDR2 is YYNGEE. CDR3 length: 14 residues. Germline trimming cut 0 bases from V and 2 bases from J; bases unmatched to any gene: 2. The CDR3 reads CASSVGEGPYEQYF. CDR3 DNA sequence: TGTGCCAGCAGCGTAGGGGAGGGACCCTACGAGCAGTACTTC.

The chain combines TRBV6-5 with TRBJ1-2; maybe TRBD1 (6 bases). The V end was cut by 5 bases, the J end by 5 bases, with 18 bases between. Germline CDR1 is MNHEY and CDR2 is SVGAGI. CDR3 length equals 15 residues. This CDR3 reads CASSPGRGATYGYTF. The CDR3 DNA reads as TGTGCCAGCAGTCCCGGGAGGGGGGCGACATATGGCTACACCTTC.

This clone appeared a single time. The chain has TRBV27 and TRBJ2-7, with 9 bases aligning to TRBD1. The ends lost 5 bases at V and 6 bases at J; junction bases unmatched: 11. CDR3 length: 15 amino acids. Germline values: CDR1 MNHEY, CDR2 SMNVEV (reference sequence). CDR3 loop: CASSTYRDRASEQYF. The CDR3 coding sequence is TGTGCCAGCAGTACATATCGGGACAGGGCCAGCGAGCAGTACTTC.

The gene calls are TRBV2 and TRBJ2-3; D remains ambiguous. Germline loops: CDR1 SNHLY, CDR2 FYNNEI. The CDR3 runs to 12 residues. V was cut by 3 bases and J by 0 bases, with 1 base left in between. The CDR3 region is CASSDSTDTQYF. The CDR3, as DNA: TGTGCCAGCAGTGACAGCACAGATACGCAGTATTTT. The full variable domain, in which reference TRBV2 and TRBJ2-3 provide the parts outside the CDR3, is EPEVTQTPSHQVTQMGQEVILRCVPISNHLYFYWYRQILGQKVEFLVSFYNNEISEKSEIFDDQFSVERPDGSNFTLKIRSTKLEDSAMYFCASSDSTDTQYFGPGTRLTVL.

The genes are TRBV7-9 and TRBJ2-1; D gene ambiguous. The CDR3 extends over 12 amino acids. Germline V lookup: CDR1 SEHNR, CDR2 FQNEAQ (reference sequence). Trimming shortened V by 5 bases and J by 10 bases, and 12 bases separated the two germline ends. The CDR3 loop reads CASSPTRIEQFF. For the CDR3, the DNA is TGTGCCAGCAGCCCGACCCGGATAGAGCAGTTCTTC.

This chain joins TRBV30 and TRBJ1-1; a weak D match, TRBD1 (6 bases). The V gene's germline CDR1 is GTSNPN and CDR2 SVGIG (reference sequence). CDR3 length equals 15 residues. Trimming stripped 2 bases from V and 0 bases from J, with 13 bases between. DNA of the CDR3: TGTGCCTGGAGTTTAACGGGACACCTGAACACTGAAGCTTTCTTT. Protein product: CAWSLTGHLNTEAFF.

The CDR3 loop reads CASIRSGETQYF. CDR3 coding DNA: TGTGCCAGCATAAGGAGTGGAGAGACCCAGTACTTC. The V gene is TRBV6-1, the J gene TRBJ2-5; D gene uncertain. The CDR3 is made up of 12 amino acids. Germline assignment: CDR1 MNHNS and CDR2 SASEGT. V was cut by 7 bases and J by 4 bases, with 10 bases left in between.

In its sample, this clone was seen a few times. Here the CDR3 DNA reads TGCAGCTGCTCGGATGGTGGGGAGGCTTTCTTT. This codes for CSCSDGGEAFF. This rearrangement joins TRBV20-1 to TRBJ1-1; no clear D gene. The CDR3 length is 11 residues. CDR1 and CDR2 from the germline V gene are DFQATT and SNEGSKA (reference sequence).